This T cell receptor delta chain was identified in a study of gammadelta T cells in human blood. Regarding the study as a whole: Right after birth, innate γδ T cells reportedly expanded polyclonally after microbial exposure.

This clone is medium-sized. Antigen: not known. TCRdb re-called the RT-PCR reads via CATT. This table holds around 1,000 delta-chain clones, about 18% found once. Germline-derived CDR1 and CDR2 are GEAIGNYY and EKD. The CDR3 contains 17 residues. Between the trimmed V and J ends, which lost 4 bases and 0 bases, there was a span of 12 bases. The chain joins TRDV2 to TRDJ3; TRDD3 is a possible D gene (5 bases). The clonotype originates from a human fetus. The specimen was Vgamma9Vdelta2 gamma-delta T cells from fetal blood. The CDR3 nucleotides are TGTGCCTGTGATCTACTGGTGAGCTCCTGGGACACCCGACAGATGTTTTTC. Translation: CACDLLVSSWDTRQMFF.